One and the same sample provided the 25 T cell receptor beta chains below, sequenced in a study of cytomegalovirus exposure and HLA in healthy donors. Some clones are missing from TCRdb's copy, which holds only in-frame ones; the method was immunoSEQ multiplex PCR. The sample has about 250,000 clones; 80% to 90% are singletons. The sequencing input was PBMCs. These receptors came from a man aged 18 to 29 in good health and CMV-seronegative.

This rearrangement joins TRBV5-1 to TRBJ2-3, with 9 bases identical to TRBD1. Germline V gene data show CDR1 as SGHRS and CDR2 as YFSETQ. The V gene end was trimmed by 4 bases and the J gene end by 2 bases; junction bases not matched to a gene: 8. The CDR3 length is 16 residues. The CDR3, as DNA: TGCGCCAGCAGCATGCGACAGGGGGACGACACAGATACGCAGTATTTT. It is translated as CASSMRQGDDTDTQYF. The full variable domain, rest sourced from reference TRBV5-1 and TRBJ2-3, is KAGVTQTPRYLIKTRGQQVTLSCSPISGHRSVSWYQQTPGQGLQFLFEYFSETQRNKGNFPGRFSGRQFSNSRSEMNVSTLELGDSALYLCASSMRQGDDTDTQYFGPGTRLTVL.

This rearrangement joins TRBV7-8 to TRBJ2-3; D might be TRBD2 (6 bases). The CDR3 length is 17 residues. Per germline, CDR1 SGHVS and CDR2 FQNEAQ. V lost 1 base, J lost 3 bases, and 17 bases lay in between. The CDR3 region is CASSLEGFGGVTDTQYF. CDR3 nucleotides: TGTGCCAGCAGCTTAGAAGGCTTCGGGGGAGTAACAGATACGCAGTATTTT.

This chain links TRBV7-2 with TRBJ2-7; a possible D gene is TRBD1 (6 bases). There are 16 residues in the CDR3. Germline lookup yields CDR1 SGHTA and CDR2 FQGNSA. The germline V and J ends were trimmed by 0 bases and 7 bases, with 19 bases remaining between them. The CDR3 nucleotides read TGTGCCAGCAGCTTAGCGCTCGGGACAATACATGGGGAGCAGTACTTC. This sequence encodes CASSLALGTIHGEQYF.

The chain has TRBV28 and TRBJ2-1; the match to TRBD1 covers 7 bases. J gave up 4 bases and V 5 bases, and 8 bases lay outside the gene matches. Germline loops: CDR1 MDHEN, CDR2 SYDVKM. The CDR3 consists of 15 residues. CDR3 bases: TGTGCCAGCAGTGTGATGGACAGGAGTTACAATGAGCAGTTCTTC. It encodes CASSVMDRSYNEQFF. The variable domain in full, completed from reference TRBV28 and TRBJ2-1, reads DVKVTQSSRYLVKRTGEKVFLECVQDMDHENMFWYRQDPGLGLRLIYFSYDVKMKEKGDIPEGYSVSREKKERFSLILESASTNQTSMYLCASSVMDRSYNEQFFGPGTRLTVL.

This chain uses TRBV9 with TRBJ1-2; D gene unclear. The CDR3 runs to 15 residues. Deletions cut 3 bases from V and 3 bases from J, with 15 bases between. Germline V gives CDR1 SGDLS, CDR2 YYNGEE. As DNA, the CDR3 is TGTGCCAGCAGCGATTTCCCACAGCCCCACTATGGCTACACCTTC. Amino acid sequence: CASSDFPQPHYGYTF.

The rearrangement links TRBV15 to TRBJ2-7, with TRBD1 matching over 7 bases. V trimming: 0 bases; J trimming: 0 bases; junction bases outside the gene matches: 8. Per germline, CDR1 LNHNV and CDR2 YYDKDF (reference sequence). The CDR3 is 17 amino acids. The CDR3 protein is CATSRDYPTGSSYEQYF. The CDR3 DNA is TGTGCCACCAGCAGAGACTACCCGACAGGGAGCTCCTACGAGCAGTACTTC.

V gene TRBV5-1 combines with J gene TRBJ2-7, with 8 bases fitting TRBD1. This CDR3 has 17 amino acids. The germline CDR1 and CDR2 sequences are SGHRS and YFSETQ. J gave up 7 bases and V 4 bases, and 19 bases lay outside the gene matches. CDR3 in DNA: TGCGCCAGCAGCGAACTATCACCCGGGACAGGACCTATAGAGCAGTACTTC. It encodes CASSELSPGTGPIEQYF. The whole variable domain, filled in from reference TRBV5-1 and TRBJ2-7, reads KAGVTQTPRYLIKTRGQQVTLSCSPISGHRSVSWYQQTPGQGLQFLFEYFSETQRNKGNFPGRFSGRQFSNSRSEMNVSTLELGDSALYLCASSELSPGTGPIEQYFGPGTRLTVT.

J is TRBJ2-7 and V is TRBV28; D is perhaps TRBD1 (5 bases). V was cut by 4 bases and J by 4 bases, with 8 bases left in between. The CDR3 consists of 12 residues. CDR1 is MDHEN, CDR2 SYDVKM, per germline. CDR3 residues: CASSSRGYEQYF. The CDR3 DNA reads as TGTGCCAGCAGTTCTAGGGGTTACGAGCAGTACTTC.

CDR3 DNA sequence: TGCGCCAGCAGCTTAGCGGGGGACTACAATGAGCAGTTCTTC. Protein product: CASSLAGDYNEQFF. V and J are TRBV5-1 and TRBJ2-1; 8 nucleotides line up with TRBD2. CDR1 is SGHRS, CDR2 YFSETQ, per germline. The CDR3 runs to 14 residues. The trim removed 2 bases at V and 3 bases at J, leaving 1 base unmatched. Variable domain in full (rest from reference TRBV5-1 and TRBJ2-1): KAGVTQTPRYLIKTRGQQVTLSCSPISGHRSVSWYQQTPGQGLQFLFEYFSETQRNKGNFPGRFSGRQFSNSRSEMNVSTLELGDSALYLCASSLAGDYNEQFFGPGTRLTVL.

This sequence joins TRBV5-1 and TRBJ2-7, with D maybe TRBD2 (6 bases). From germline, CDR1 is SGHRS and CDR2 YFSETQ. CDR3 length: 17 residues. V gave up 4 bases and J gave up 0 bases, with 20 bases separating them. The CDR3 region has the DNA TGCGCCAGCAGCCAAGGGAGGTTAGCGGCGATCTCCTACGAGCAGTACTTC. Amino acids: CASSQGRLAAISYEQYF.

The chain joins TRBV6-4 to TRBJ1-2; D not certain. V lost 6 bases and J 0 bases, leaving 8 bases between the germline ends. CDR1 is MRHNA, CDR2 SNTAGT, per germline. This CDR3 is built from 13 residues. CDR3 bases: TGTGCCAGCAGCCGAGGTGCTAACTATGGCTACACCTTC. Encoded protein: CASSRGANYGYTF.

The rearrangement joins TRBV27 to TRBJ2-2; D is unresolved. CDR3 length: 15 residues. Germline CDR1 is MNHEY and CDR2 is SMNVEV (reference sequence). Trimming removed 8 bases from V and 3 bases from J, with 16 bases in between. CDR3: CASAPRVQHTGELFF. DNA of the CDR3: TGTGCCAGCGCACCCCGTGTACAACACACCGGGGAGCTGTTTTTT.

J is TRBJ2-7 and V is TRBV2; 9 bases match TRBD1. The trim removed 6 bases at V and 0 bases at J, leaving 6 bases unmatched. The CDR3 has 15 amino acids. Germline loops: CDR1 SNHLY, CDR2 FYNNEI. CDR3: CASSGTGFYSYEQYF. The CDR3 region has the DNA TGTGCCAGCAGCGGGACAGGGTTCTACTCCTACGAGCAGTACTTC.

About this clone: The same CDR3 is also encoded by other DNA sequences in this sample. J is TRBJ1-1 and V is TRBV5-1; D gene ambiguous. CDR3 length: 15 residues. The V end lost 0 bases, the J end lost 0 bases, and 9 bases lay between the germline ends. The germline gives CDR1 SGHRS, CDR2 YFSETQ. The CDR3 DNA is TGCGCCAGCAGCTTGGCCAGGCAGGTGAACACTGAAGCTTTCTTT. Translation gives CASSLARQVNTEAFF.

This sequence joins TRBV7-2 and TRBJ1-3; no definite D call. The CDR3 runs 14 residues. Germline V gene sequence: CDR1 SGHTA, CDR2 FQGNSA. Trimming stripped 3 bases from V and 2 bases from J, with 8 bases between. The CDR3 bases are TGTGCCAGCAGCTTCCGAGGGCCTGGAAACACCATATATTTT. Translating gives CASSFRGPGNTIYF.

J is TRBJ2-1 and V is TRBV9; D not certain. V lost 3 bases to trimming and J lost 0 bases, with 10 bases between them. Germline-derived CDR1 and CDR2 are SGDLS and YYNGEE. The CDR3 contains 15 residues. The CDR3 region is CASSAPSSSYNEQFF. CDR3 sequence (DNA): TGTGCCAGCAGCGCGCCTTCGAGCTCCTACAATGAGCAGTTCTTC.

This clone appeared a single time. V is TRBV12-5 and J is TRBJ2-3; 7 nucleotides match TRBD2. The CDR3 spans 14 residues. V dropped 3 bases and J dropped 6; count of bases not matched to a gene: 6. From germline, CDR1 is LGHNT and CDR2 FRNRAP. Written as DNA, the CDR3 is TGTGCTAGTGGTTTACAGCGGGGAGTCGATACGCAGTATTTT. The encoded protein is CASGLQRGVDTQYF.

The V and J genes are TRBV5-1 and TRBJ1-1, with 8 bases that match TRBD1. Trimming took 0 bases from V and 5 from J; bases not matched to a gene: 6. The CDR3 totals 15 residues. The germline V gene has CDR1 SGHRS and CDR2 YFSETQ. DNA of the CDR3: TGCGCCAGCAGCTTGGCGGGGGACAGGCGGACTGAAGCTTTCTTT. Translated: CASSLAGDRRTEAFF.

This clone was detected once. V is TRBV29-1 and J is TRBJ1-4; unclear D gene. In germline, CDR1 is SQVTM, CDR2 ANQGSEA. The CDR3 has 12 residues. Trimming stripped 5 bases from V and 6 bases from J, with 10 bases between. CDR3 sequence: CSVLGGDEKLFF. The CDR3 DNA sequence: TGCAGCGTTCTCGGAGGAGATGAAAAACTGTTTTTT.

This clone has only a few counts. This chain joins TRBV18 and TRBJ2-7; D is uncertain. Germline V gene lookup returns CDR1 KGHSH and CDR2 LQKENI. V was clipped by 2 bases and J by 5 bases, with 7 bases between them. The length of the CDR3 is 12 residues. This chain's CDR3 is CASSPTRDEQYF. The CDR3 DNA sequence: TGTGCCAGCTCACCAACCCGGGACGAGCAGTACTTC.

V is TRBV14 and J is TRBJ1-6, with 7 positions matching TRBD1. Per the germline V gene, CDR1 is SGHDN and CDR2 is FVKESK. This CDR3 comprises 15 residues. J was trimmed by 3 bases and V by 6 bases; bases with no gene match: 5. This CDR3 reads CASRPTGVYNSPLHF. CDR3 coding DNA: TGTGCCAGCAGACCAACAGGGGTCTATAATTCACCCCTCCACTTT. Full variable domain (rest looked up from reference TRBV14 and TRBJ1-6): EAGVTQFPSHSVIEKGQTVTLRCDPISGHDNLYWYRRVMGKEIKFLLHFVKESKQDESGMPNNRFLAERTGGTYSTLKVQPAELEDSGVYFCASRPTGVYNSPLHFGNGTRLTVT.

J is TRBJ2-7 and V is TRBV28; the D gene is possibly TRBD2 (6 bases). Germline V gene sequence: CDR1 MDHEN, CDR2 SYDVKM. CDR3 length equals 14 residues. Trimming removed 7 bases from V and 2 bases from J, with 15 bases in between. Written as DNA, the CDR3 is TGTGCCAGCACGTCGCGGGATTTCGCCTACGAGCAGTACTTC. Translated, it gives CASTSRDFAYEQYF.

The V and J genes are TRBV2 and TRBJ2-2; TRBD2 matches at 11 bases. V gave up 5 bases and J gave up 6 bases; unmatched junction bases: 2. This CDR3 region has 14 residues. Germline CDR1 SNHLY, CDR2 FYNNEI. The CDR3 DNA reads as TGTGCCAGCAGTCAACTAGCGGGAGCCGGGGAGCTGTTTTTT. Encoded protein: CASSQLAGAGELFF.

The genes are TRBV2 and TRBJ1-6; TRBD1 matches 7 bases. V shed 7 bases and J 7 bases; nucleotides not matched to a gene: 4. Germline CDR1 SNHLY, CDR2 FYNNEI. The CDR3 contains 13 residues. The CDR3 reads CASTGQPNSPLHF. For the CDR3, the DNA is TGTGCCAGCACGGGACAGCCGAATTCACCCCTCCACTTT. The whole variable domain, remainder taken from reference TRBV2 and TRBJ1-6, is EPEVTQTPSHQVTQMGQEVILRCVPISNHLYFYWYRQILGQKVEFLVSFYNNEISEKSEIFDDQFSVERPDGSNFTLKIRSTKLEDSAMYFCASTGQPNSPLHFGNGTRLTVT.

The rearrangement links TRBV29-1 to TRBJ1-2, with D possibly being TRBD1 (6 bases). Germline lookup yields CDR1 SQVTM and CDR2 ANQGSEA. The CDR3 covers 12 residues. V lost 7 bases, J lost 7 bases, and 16 bases lay in between. CDR3 sequence: CSANEGDGGYTF. CDR3 DNA: TGCAGCGCTAATGAGGGGGACGGTGGCTACACCTTC. Full variable domain (remainder filled in from reference TRBV29-1 and TRBJ1-2): SAVISQKPSRDICQRGTSLTIQCQVDSQVTMMFWYRQQPGQSLTLIATANQGSEATYESGFVIDKFPISRPNLTFSTLTVSNMSPEDSSIYLCSANEGDGGYTFGSGTRLTVV.